Included here is one T cell receptor beta chain sequence, with context. A TCRbeta library incorporating unique molecular identifiers was prepared. TCRdb fed the PCR reads into MiXCR, producing one record per CDR3 protein. The profile shows about 540,000 distinct CDR3 sequences, 15% to 20% of them singletons. This entry belongs to a study of T-cell reconstitution after alpha-beta-depleted transplantation in children. V was cut by 4 bases and J by 4 bases, with 13 bases left in between. The CDR3 is made up of 13 amino acids. From germline, CDR1 is SQVTM and CDR2 ANQGSEA. The sequence was obtained from a human donor who donated a stem cell graft to a child with acute lymphoblastic leukemia. This chain uses TRBV29-1 with TRBJ1-1; D is ambiguous. The sequencing here drew on PBMCs from the stem cell graft donor, taken from the stem cell graft. The DNA for the CDR3 is TGCAGCGTTGCCCCAGGACGGAGCACTGAAGCTTTCTTT. Protein sequence: CSVAPGRSTEAFF.